The 5 T cell receptor beta chains below come from one sample, sequenced in a study of Graves' ophthalmopathy and Graves' hyperthyroidism. Amplifying from RNA transcripts, the study obtained TCR beta CDR3 regions. HTBI-primed RT-PCR formed the first round, and a multiplex PCR formed the second. MiXCR was run by TCRdb on the multiplex PCR reads, yielding one entry per CDR3 protein. The sample lists a few hundred thousand distinct CDR3 sequences, 15% to 17% occurring once. Source material: peripheral blood. The receptors derive from a woman between 18 and 29 years old with stable Graves' hyperthyroidism.

At least ten counts were recorded for this clonotype. The chain combines TRBV6-2 or TRBV6-3 with TRBJ2-5; 11 bases are a match to TRBD2. The CDR3 contains 16 residues. V shed 6 bases and J 4 bases; nucleotides not matched to a gene: 10. The germline CDR1 and CDR2 sequences are MNHEY and SVGEGT. CDR3 sequence reads: CASSRLAGKGGETQYF. DNA for the CDR3: TGTGCCAGCAGCCGACTAGCGGGGAAGGGGGGAGAGACCCAGTACTTC.

This clonotype was counted many times. V gene TRBV5-1 combines with J gene TRBJ2-5; weak D call: TRBD1 (6 bases). Germline lookup yields CDR1 SGHRS and CDR2 YFSETQ. CDR3 length equals 15 residues. The V end lost 4 bases, the J end lost 1 base, and 14 bases lay between the germline ends. The DNA of the CDR3 is TGCGCCAGCAGCCCCCTAGGACAGTCCCAAGAGACCCAGTACTTC. This gives the protein CASSPLGQSQETQYF.

V gene TRBV4-1 combines with J gene TRBJ2-7; D gene uncertain. V was trimmed by 4 bases and J by 3 bases, leaving 7 bases between them. Germline V gene lookup returns CDR1 MGHRA and CDR2 YSYEKL. The CDR3 covers 12 residues. The CDR3, as DNA: TGCGCCAGCAGCCCCCTATTCTACGAGCAGTACTTC. Its protein is CASSPLFYEQYF.

In its sample, this clonotype was seen many times. The CDR3 spells CASSQRLAGRKTQYF. DNA of the CDR3: TGTGCCAGCAGCCAAAGACTAGCGGGGAGGAAGACCCAGTACTTC. The V call is TRBV7-2, the J call TRBJ2-5, with 11 bases matching TRBD2. Per germline, CDR1 SGHTA and CDR2 FQGNSA. The CDR3 is made up of 15 amino acids. V lost 5 bases and J lost 6; bases outside the gene matches: 8.

The table lists this clonotype with many counts. The chain is built from TRBV28 and TRBJ1-2; D possibly corresponds to TRBD1 (5 bases). Germline V gene lookup returns CDR1 MDHEN and CDR2 SYDVKM. This CDR3 region has 15 residues. V dropped 5 bases and J dropped 5 bases, with 18 bases sitting between them. Here the CDR3 reads CASSPSFSDSYGYTF. CDR3 DNA sequence: TGTGCCAGCAGTCCCTCCTTTTCTGACAGTTATGGCTACACCTTC.